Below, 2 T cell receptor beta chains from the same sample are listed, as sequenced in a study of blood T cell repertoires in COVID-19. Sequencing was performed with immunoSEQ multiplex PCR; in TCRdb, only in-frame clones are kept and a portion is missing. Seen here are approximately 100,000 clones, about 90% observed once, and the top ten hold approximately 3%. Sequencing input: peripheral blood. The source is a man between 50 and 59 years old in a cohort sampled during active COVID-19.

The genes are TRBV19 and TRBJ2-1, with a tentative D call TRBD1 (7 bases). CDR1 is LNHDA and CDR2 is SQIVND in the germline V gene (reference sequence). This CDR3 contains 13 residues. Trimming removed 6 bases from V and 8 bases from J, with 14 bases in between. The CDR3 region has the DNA TGTGCCAGTAGCCCCAGGGGGGTAGATGAGCAGTTCTTC. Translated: CASSPRGVDEQFF.

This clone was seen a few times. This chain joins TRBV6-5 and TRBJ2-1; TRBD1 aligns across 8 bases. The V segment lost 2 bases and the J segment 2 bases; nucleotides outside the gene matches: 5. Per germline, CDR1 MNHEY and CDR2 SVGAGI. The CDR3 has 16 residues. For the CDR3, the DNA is TGTGCCAGCAGTTACCACGGACAGGGAGCCTACAATGAGCAGTTCTTC. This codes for CASSYHGQGAYNEQFF.